Listed below are T cell receptor beta chains from one sample, sequenced in a study of blood T cell repertoires in COVID-19. Assay used: immunoSEQ multiplex PCR; TCRdb lists only in-frame clones, some missing. This table holds approximately 36,000 clones, about 88% found once. Specimen: peripheral blood. Receptor source: a human donor in a cohort sampled during active COVID-19. Both conserved end residues are part of each CDR3. A D gene is named only where the DNA matches it firmly. Size is omitted from some rows. Given values are once, few, many or a class for expanded clones.

CDR3 DNA	CDR3 protein	clone size	V gene	J gene	D gene
TGTGCCATCACCAGAGGACTAGGGGGGGAGACCCAGTACTTC	CAITRGLGGETQYF	NA	TRBV10-3	TRBJ2-5	NA
TGCGCCAGCAGTCAATCGATAGAGGTAGATTTTTCTTATGGCTACACCTTC	CASSQSIEVDFSYGYTF	NA	TRBV23-1	TRBJ1-2	NA
TGTGCCACCAGCAGAGAATCTAATACAGGGGTTGGCAATCAGCCCCAGCATTTT	CATSRESNTGVGNQPQHF	few	TRBV15	TRBJ1-5	TRBD1
TGTGCTAGCAGCCCACAGGGGAGCGACGAGCAGTACTTC	CASSPQGSDEQYF	NA	TRBV7-7	TRBJ2-7	TRBD1
TGTGCCAGCTCACCACGGAGAGACCCCTATGGCTACACCTTC	CASSPRRDPYGYTF	NA	TRBV18	TRBJ1-2	NA
TGTGCCAGTAGCCCCGCCAGCGCGGCCTACGAGCAGTACTTC	CASSPASAAYEQYF	NA	TRBV19	TRBJ2-7	NA
TGTGCCAGCAGCTCCCTGGGTAGCGGGGGGGCCGGGAATGAGCAGTTCTTC	CASSSLGSGGAGNEQFF	once	TRBV7-9	TRBJ2-1	TRBD2
TGTGCCAGCACAAACAGGGGCACTGAAGCTTTCTTT	CASTNRGTEAFF	NA	TRBV6-5	TRBJ1-1	TRBD1
TGTGCCAGCAGTCCCGGGACAAAGCCCTATGGCTACACCTTC	CASSPGTKPYGYTF	NA	TRBV6-5	TRBJ1-2	NA
TGTGCCAGCAGCCAAGAAGGGGGCGCGGGCGGGGAGCTGTTTTTT	CASSQEGGAGGELFF	NA	TRBV3-1/TRBV3-2	TRBJ2-2	TRBD1
TGCGCCAGCAGTGAAGGGGTCATTCAGTACTTC	CASSEGVIQYF	once	TRBV10-1	TRBJ2-4	NA
TGTGCCAGTAGTGCCCCCCCGGGGGGGAGCAATCAGCCCCAGCATTTT	CASSAPPGGSNQPQHF	NA	TRBV19	TRBJ1-5	NA
TGTGCCTGGAGTTCGGGATTGGGACAGTTCCTTAACTATGGCTACACCTTC	CAWSSGLGQFLNYGYTF	NA	TRBV30	TRBJ1-2	TRBD1
TGTGCCAGCAGCAAAGAATCGGGGGGGGCTGGGGCCAACGTCCTGACTTTC	CASSKESGGAGANVLTF	NA	TRBV21-1	TRBJ2-6	NA
TGTGCCAGCAGTTCCATGTGGAGGGGTAGCACAGATACGCAGTATTTT	CASSSMWRGSTDTQYF	NA	TRBV28	TRBJ2-3	NA
TGTGCCAGTAGTTCCCAGGGGGGATTATTCGCCGGGGAGCTGTTTTTT	CASSSQGGLFAGELFF	NA	TRBV19	TRBJ2-2	NA